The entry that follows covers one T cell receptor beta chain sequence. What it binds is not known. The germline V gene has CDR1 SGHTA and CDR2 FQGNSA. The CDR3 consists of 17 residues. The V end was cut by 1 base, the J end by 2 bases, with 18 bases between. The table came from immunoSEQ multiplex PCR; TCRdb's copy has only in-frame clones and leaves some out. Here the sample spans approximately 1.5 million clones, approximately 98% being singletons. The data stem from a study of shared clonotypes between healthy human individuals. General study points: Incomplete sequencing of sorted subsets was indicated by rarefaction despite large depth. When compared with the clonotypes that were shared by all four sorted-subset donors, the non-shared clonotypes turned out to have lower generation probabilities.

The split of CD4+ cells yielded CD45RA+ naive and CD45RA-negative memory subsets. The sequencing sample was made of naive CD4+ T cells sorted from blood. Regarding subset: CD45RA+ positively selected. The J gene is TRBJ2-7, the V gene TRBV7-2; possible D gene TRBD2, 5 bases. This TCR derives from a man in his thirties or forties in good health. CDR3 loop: CASSLEVIGRAPYEQYF. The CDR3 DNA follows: TGTGCCAGCAGCTTAGAAGTCATAGGGCGGGCTCCCTACGAGCAGTACTTC. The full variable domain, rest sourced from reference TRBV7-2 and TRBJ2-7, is GAGVSQSPSNKVTEKGKDVELRCDPISGHTALYWYRQSLGQGLEFLIYFQGNSAPDKSGLPSDRFSAERTGGSVSTLTIQRTQQEDSAVYLCASSLEVIGRAPYEQYFGPGTRLTVT.